This entry lists 14 T cell receptor beta chains sequenced from one sample in a study of cytomegalovirus exposure and HLA in healthy donors. The primer mix had 60 Vbeta and 13 Jbeta primers. Generated by immunoSEQ multiplex PCR, the TCRdb table keeps only in-frame clones and is missing some. This table has over 100,000 clones, about 86% appearing once. Sequences were obtained from PBMCs. These receptors all come from a woman aged 25 to 45 in good health and CMV-seronegative.

Comments on this clone: One end of the junction does not line up with germline, which may come from a read error. The chain couples TRBV7-3 to TRBJ2-1; no firm D call. Germline CDR1 reads SGHTA; CDR2 reads FQGTGA. The CDR3 runs 10 residues. CDR3 sequence (DNA): TGTGCCAGCAGCTTAGGAGCTCCCCTCTTC. Translation gives CASSLGAPLF.

This rearrangement joins TRBV27 to TRBJ1-1; 10 nucleotides align to TRBD1. The CDR3 consists of 16 residues. The V and J ends lost 3 bases and 7 bases, in that order; junction bases with no gene match: 11. The germline V gene encodes CDR1 MNHEY and CDR2 SMNVEV (reference sequence). The CDR3 DNA reads as TGTGCCAGCAGTTTCGGAAGGACAGGGGGATTTCTTGAAGCTTTCTTT. It yields the protein CASSFGRTGGFLEAFF.

The J gene is TRBJ2-3, the V gene TRBV5-1; 9 nucleotides agree with TRBD2. The CDR3 spans 16 residues. The V gene's germline CDR1 is SGHRS and CDR2 YFSETQ. The trim removed 4 bases at V and 4 bases at J, leaving 10 bases unmatched. Here the CDR3 reads CASSPNSGRGPDTQYF. CDR3 sequence (DNA): TGCGCCAGCAGCCCCAATAGCGGGAGAGGCCCAGATACGCAGTATTTT.

CDR3 sequence: CASNPGLAVGEYHEQYF. The DNA of the CDR3 is TGTGCCAGTAACCCGGGACTAGCGGTGGGAGAATATCACGAGCAGTACTTC. The J gene is TRBJ2-7, the V gene TRBV19; 11 positions match TRBD2. There are 17 residues in the CDR3. Germline CDR1 reads LNHDA; CDR2 reads SQIVND (reference sequence). After removal of 7 bases from V and 5 bases from J, the junction contained 16 bases not matched to a gene.

This chain connects TRBV27 to TRBJ2-3; TRBD2 matches at 12 bases. Germline V gives CDR1 MNHEY, CDR2 SMNVEV (reference sequence). CDR3 length: 16 residues. J lost 3 bases, V lost 0 bases, and 1 base had no gene match. The CDR3: CASSLSGTSGTDTQYF. CDR3 in DNA: TGTGCCAGCAGTTTATCCGGGACTAGCGGGACAGATACGCAGTATTTT.

The count of this clone is one. Within the sample, other DNA sequences also encode this same CDR3. CDR3 in amino acids: CASRPTSGSYEQYF. The CDR3 DNA reads TGCGCCAGCAGACCTACTAGCGGCTCCTACGAGCAGTACTTC. This chain links TRBV5-1 with TRBJ2-7, with TRBD2 identical over 8 bases. V lost 5 bases, J lost 0 bases, and 4 bases stayed unmatched. This CDR3 is 14 amino acids long. Germline CDR1 and CDR2: SGHRS and YFSETQ. The whole variable domain, filled in from reference TRBV5-1 and TRBJ2-7, reads KAGVTQTPRYLIKTRGQQVTLSCSPISGHRSVSWYQQTPGQGLQFLFEYFSETQRNKGNFPGRFSGRQFSNSRSEMNVSTLELGDSALYLCASRPTSGSYEQYFGPGTRLTVT.

V usage is TRBV7-9 and J usage is TRBJ1-1; D perhaps matches TRBD1 (5 bases). The CDR3 is 12 amino acids. CDR1 is SEHNR, CDR2 FQNEAQ, per germline (reference sequence). Trimming removed 7 bases from V and 10 bases from J, with 16 bases in between. CDR3 residues: CASTILEGRAFF. The CDR3 DNA reads TGTGCCAGCACCATCCTGGAGGGGAGAGCTTTCTTT.

The chain links TRBV5-4 to TRBJ2-7; possibly TRBD1 for D (6 bases). Trimming pared 5 bases from V and 2 bases from J, leaving 17 bases between. The germline CDR1 and CDR2 sequences are SGHNT and YYREEE (reference sequence). The CDR3 contains 15 residues. The CDR3 region is CASRVQGMRTYEQYF. Written as DNA, the CDR3 is TGTGCCAGCAGGGTACAGGGTATGAGAACCTACGAGCAGTACTTC.

The chain uses TRBV7-3 and TRBJ2-1; the match to TRBD1 covers 8 bases. Unmatched junction bases numbered 5, after V lost 1 base and J lost 6 bases. There are 15 residues in the CDR3. CDR1 is SGHTA, CDR2 FQGTGA, per germline. CDR3 in amino acids: CASSLNRGQGNEQFF. The CDR3 DNA follows: TGTGCCAGCAGCTTAAACCGCGGACAGGGCAATGAGCAGTTCTTC.

The chain couples TRBV11-1 to TRBJ2-6; TRBD2 is a possible D gene (5 bases). The V gene's germline CDR1 is SGHAT and CDR2 FQDESV (reference sequence). V was shortened by 6 bases and J by 2 bases, with 11 bases between the two germline ends. This CDR3 region has 15 residues. The CDR3 nucleotides are TGTGCCAGCAGTCACGCGGGCGCTGGGGCCAACGTCCTGACTTTC. It is translated as CASSHAGAGANVLTF.

This clone was seen once. The gene calls are TRBV5-5 and TRBJ2-2, with D hard to call. Trimming stripped 0 bases from V and 0 bases from J, with 9 bases between. The CDR3 has 16 amino acids. Germline V lookup: CDR1 SGHKS, CDR2 YYEKEE (reference sequence). In DNA, the CDR3 is TGTGCCAGCAGCTTGGAAGGCGGCGCGAACACCGGGGAGCTGTTTTTT. Protein: CASSLEGGANTGELFF. Full variable domain (missing parts from reference TRBV5-5 and TRBJ2-2): DAGVTQSPTHLIKTRGQQVTLRCSPISGHKSVSWYQQVLGQGPQFIFQYYEKEERGRGNFPDRFSARQFPNYSSELNVNALLLGDSALYLCASSLEGGANTGELFFGEGSRLTVL.

For this clone: Compared with germline, one end of the junction differs, possibly owing to a read error. This sequence joins TRBV7-9 and TRBJ1-2; D may be TRBD1 (6 bases). This CDR3 spans 16 amino acids. Per the germline V gene, CDR1 is SEHNR and CDR2 is FQNEAQ (reference sequence). The CDR3 sequence is CSSSQNPGEYAYGYTF. In nucleotides, the CDR3 is TGTTCCAGCAGCCAGAACCCAGGGGAATATGCCTATGGCTACACCTTC.

CDR3 DNA: TGTGCCAGCAGTTCCGGACAGGGTCCCGACGAGCAGTACTTC. As protein: CASSSGQGPDEQYF. The rearrangement joins TRBV6-9 to TRBJ2-7; 8 positions agree with TRBD1. The V and J ends lost 4 bases and 5 bases, in that order; junction bases with no gene match: 7. Germline V gene lookup returns CDR1 MNHGY and CDR2 SVAAGI. The CDR3 loop spans 14 amino acids.

The chain is built from TRBV5-1 and TRBJ2-1; 8 bases agree with TRBD2. The germline gives CDR1 SGHRS, CDR2 YFSETQ. V trimming: 0 bases; J trimming: 6 bases; junction bases outside the gene matches: 8. The CDR3 has 16 amino acids. CDR3 region: CASSLGSGLGSNEQFF. CDR3 nucleotides: TGCGCCAGCAGCTTGGGTTCGGGACTAGGATCCAATGAGCAGTTCTTC.